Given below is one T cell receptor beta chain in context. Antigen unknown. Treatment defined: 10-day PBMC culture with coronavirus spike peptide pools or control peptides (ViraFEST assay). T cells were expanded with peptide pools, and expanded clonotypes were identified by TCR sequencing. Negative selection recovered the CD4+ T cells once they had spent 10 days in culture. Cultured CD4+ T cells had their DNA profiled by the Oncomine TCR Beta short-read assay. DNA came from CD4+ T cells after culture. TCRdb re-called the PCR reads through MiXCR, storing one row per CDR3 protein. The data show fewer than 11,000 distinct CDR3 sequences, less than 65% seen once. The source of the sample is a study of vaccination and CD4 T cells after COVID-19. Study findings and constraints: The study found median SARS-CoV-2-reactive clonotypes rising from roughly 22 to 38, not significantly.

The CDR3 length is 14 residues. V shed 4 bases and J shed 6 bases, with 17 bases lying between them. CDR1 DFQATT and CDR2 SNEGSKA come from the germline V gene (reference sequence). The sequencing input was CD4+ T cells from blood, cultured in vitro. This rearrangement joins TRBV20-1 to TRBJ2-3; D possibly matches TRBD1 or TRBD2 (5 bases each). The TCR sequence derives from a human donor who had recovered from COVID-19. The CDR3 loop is CSAKPGLGPDTQYF. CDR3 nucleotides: TGCAGTGCTAAGCCGGGGCTGGGACCTGATACGCAGTATTTT.